What follows are 27 T cell receptor beta chains derived from one specimen sequenced in a study of blood T cell repertoires in COVID-19. TCRdb keeps only in-frame clones here, not all; method: immunoSEQ multiplex PCR. The sample lists some 150,000 clones; about 80% were seen once. The specimen was PBMCs or T cells enriched from blood (not recorded which). Every receptor here comes from a man in his fifties who had recovered from COVID-19.

The V call is TRBV3-1 (or the pseudogene TRBV3-2), the J call TRBJ1-1; possible D gene TRBD1, 5 bases. Trimming cost V 0 bases and J 4 bases, with 9 bases left between them. The CDR3 has 14 residues. Germline V gene data show CDR1 as LGHDT and CDR2 as YNNKEL (reference sequence). The CDR3 protein is CASSQDSGLTEAFF. The DNA of the CDR3 is TGTGCCAGCAGCCAAGATTCAGGGCTCACTGAAGCTTTCTTT.

This clone appeared a single time. This chain links TRBV5-4 with TRBJ1-1; weak D call: TRBD1 (6 bases). Per the germline V gene, CDR1 is SGHNT and CDR2 is YYREEE (reference sequence). The CDR3 has 16 amino acids. V gave up 0 bases and J gave up 1 base, with 13 bases separating them. CDR3 region: CASSLAVGGPNTEAFF. The CDR3 DNA follows: TGTGCCAGCAGCTTGGCGGTTGGGGGCCCGAACACTGAAGCTTTCTTT.

This clone was observed a few times. The rearrangement joins TRBV4-1 to TRBJ2-5; TRBD1 aligns across 7 bases. The CDR3 totals 16 residues. The ends lost 0 bases at V and 9 bases at J; junction bases unmatched: 13. CDR1 and CDR2 from the germline V gene are MGHRA and YSYEKL. CDR3 residues: CASSQEPGQWVRAQYF. The CDR3 bases are TGCGCCAGCAGCCAAGAACCGGGACAGTGGGTCCGGGCCCAGTACTTC.

The CDR3 is CASSQDRGPDTQYF. The CDR3 coding sequence is TGCGCCAGCAGCCAAGACAGGGGCCCAGATACGCAGTATTTT. The chain employs TRBV4-1 and TRBJ2-3; TRBD1 might be the D (6 bases). The CDR3 has 14 amino acids. Germline loops: CDR1 MGHRA, CDR2 YSYEKL. The V end was cut by 0 bases, the J end by 4 bases, with 8 bases between.

The V call is TRBV6-2 or TRBV6-3, the J call TRBJ2-2; 11 bases fit TRBD2. Germline-derived CDR1 and CDR2 are MNHEY and SVGEGT. The length of the CDR3 is 16 residues. The V and J ends lost 6 bases and 3 bases, in that order; junction bases with no gene match: 6. This CDR3 is CASSRTSGRDTGELFF. CDR3 nucleotide sequence: TGTGCCAGCAGCCGGACTAGCGGGCGAGACACCGGGGAGCTGTTTTTT.

The chain joins TRBV6-5 to TRBJ1-2; TRBD1 is a possible D gene (5 bases). This CDR3 has 15 residues. The germline V gene encodes CDR1 MNHEY and CDR2 SVGAGI. V lost 5 bases and J 4 bases, leaving 17 bases between the germline ends. The CDR3 coding sequence is TGTGCCAGCAGTCCGGGGTCGGGGGGTGGCTATGGCTACACCTTC. Encoded protein: CASSPGSGGGYGYTF.

The J gene is TRBJ2-7, the V gene TRBV10-3, with 7 bases fitting TRBD1. Germline assignment: CDR1 ENHRY and CDR2 SYGVKD. The V and J ends lost 0 bases and 6 bases, in that order; junction bases with no gene match: 8. This CDR3 contains 15 residues. In DNA, the CDR3 is TGTGCCATCAGTGAGTCAGGGAGACAGGGTGGCGAGCAGTACTTC. Residues: CAISESGRQGGEQYF.

With respect to this clone: Other DNA sequences in this specimen translate into the identical CDR3. The V gene is TRBV12-3 or TRBV12-4, the J gene TRBJ2-5; a weak D match, TRBD1 (6 bases). V lost 3 bases and J lost 2, with 7 bases in between. The CDR3 is 13 residues long. This CDR3 reads CASSFRGQETQYF. In DNA, the CDR3 is TGTGCCAGCAGTTTTAGGGGGCAAGAGACCCAGTACTTC.

The rearrangement uses TRBV28 and TRBJ2-5; 8 bases map to TRBD1. The junction had 6 bases not matched to a gene; V was cut back by 7 bases and J by 5 bases. The CDR3 is 13 residues long. Looked up from germline, CDR1 is MDHEN and CDR2 is SYDVKM. The CDR3 spells CASNPGGAETQYF. CDR3 DNA sequence: TGTGCCAGCAATCCAGGGGGCGCGGAGACCCAGTACTTC.

The rearrangement joins TRBV14 to TRBJ2-2; D is possibly TRBD2 (7 bases). Per germline, CDR1 SGHDN and CDR2 FVKESK. With 1 base removed from V and 6 bases from J, the gap between germline ends came to 15 bases. The CDR3 is 16 amino acids. CDR3 coding DNA: TGTGCCAGCAGCCAAGGGGGGGGCGCGGGCCCCGGGGAGCTGTTTTTT. Translation gives CASSQGGGAGPGELFF.

This clone was detected once. The chain recombines TRBV4-3 with TRBJ1-2; 7 bases are a match to TRBD1. The CDR3 extends over 14 amino acids. The V and J ends lost 2 bases and 7 bases, in that order; junction bases with no gene match: 7. The germline gives CDR1 LGHNA, CDR2 YSLEER. CDR3 coding DNA: TGCGCCAGCAGCCAAAACAGGGGCGGTGGTGGCTACACCTTC. Its translation: CASSQNRGGGGYTF.

This clone was found a few times. The rearrangement joins TRBV6-2 or TRBV6-3 to TRBJ1-1; no clear D. The CDR3 has 13 residues. Trimming stripped 2 bases from V and 5 bases from J, with 9 bases between. Per germline, CDR1 MNHEY and CDR2 SVGEGT. For the CDR3, the DNA is TGTGCCAGCAGTTACGGCCCCCGAACTGAAGCTTTCTTT. It translates to CASSYGPRTEAFF.

This clone was detected once. The rearrangement uses TRBV29-1 and TRBJ1-1; tentative D call: TRBD1 (5 bases). CDR1 SQVTM and CDR2 ANQGSEA come from the germline V gene. This CDR3 is built from 11 residues. Trimming stripped 4 bases from V and 5 bases from J, with 8 bases between. CDR3 coding DNA: TGCAGCGTTGCGACAGTGACTGAAGCTTTCTTT. Translating it yields CSVATVTEAFF.

This chain connects TRBV7-9 to TRBJ2-7; 7 bases are a match to TRBD1. The germline V gene encodes CDR1 SEHNR and CDR2 FQNEAQ (reference sequence). J gave up 5 bases and V 4 bases, and 8 bases lay outside the gene matches. This CDR3 region has 14 residues. CDR3 amino acids: CASSSTGARDEQYF. The CDR3, as DNA: TGTGCCAGCAGCTCCACAGGGGCCAGGGACGAGCAGTACTTC.

This chain joins TRBV11-2 and TRBJ2-4; the match to TRBD2 covers 15 bases. CDR1 and CDR2 (germline): SGHAT, FQNNGV. The CDR3 contains 16 residues. The V and J ends lost 5 bases and 7 bases, in that order; junction bases with no gene match: 6. The CDR3 DNA is TGTGCCAGCAGCAGCGGACTAGCGGGGGGGAAGAACATTCAGTACTTC. It yields the protein CASSSGLAGGKNIQYF. Based on the CDR3 plus reference TRBV11-2 and TRBJ2-4, the full variable domain is EAGVAQSPRYKIIEKRQSVAFWCNPISGHATLYWYQQILGQGPKLLIQFQNNGVVDDSQLPKDRFSAERLKGVDSTLKIQPAKLEDSAVYLCASSSGLAGGKNIQYFGAGTRLSVL.

V is TRBV14 and J is TRBJ2-1; no firm D call. The V end was cut by 2 bases, the J end by 2 bases, with 16 bases between. This CDR3 comprises 17 residues. CDR1 and CDR2 (germline): SGHDN, FVKESK. The DNA for the CDR3 is TGTGCCAGCAGCCAAAGGTCTGGAGCAGTAGCCTACAATGAGCAGTTCTTC. It codes for CASSQRSGAVAYNEQFF. The variable domain in full, completed from reference TRBV14 and TRBJ2-1, reads EAGVTQFPSHSVIEKGQTVTLRCDPISGHDNLYWYRRVMGKEIKFLLHFVKESKQDESGMPNNRFLAERTGGTYSTLKVQPAELEDSGVYFCASSQRSGAVAYNEQFFGPGTRLTVL.

The chain links TRBV29-1 to TRBJ1-1; 7 nucleotides match TRBD1. V lost 7 bases to trimming and J lost 0 bases; unmatched junction nucleotides: 5. Germline V lookup: CDR1 SQVTM, CDR2 ANQGSEA. The CDR3 extends over 13 amino acids. CDR3 residues: CSATTGMNTEAFF. In DNA form, the CDR3 reads TGCAGCGCTACGACAGGGATGAACACTGAAGCTTTCTTT.

The gene calls are TRBV27 and TRBJ2-1; D is perhaps TRBD2 (7 bases). CDR3 size: 17 residues. Germline CDR1 is MNHEY and CDR2 is SMNVEV (reference sequence). V lost 3 bases, J lost 1 base, and 16 bases lay in between. The CDR3 here is CASSFEGGRSSYNEQFF. The CDR3 DNA follows: TGTGCCAGCAGTTTTGAGGGGGGGCGGAGTTCCTACAATGAGCAGTTCTTC.

The V gene is TRBV6-4, the J gene TRBJ2-6; the D gene is possibly TRBD1 (5 bases). From germline, CDR1 is MRHNA and CDR2 SNTAGT. The ends were cut back, 6 bases at V and 4 bases at J, with 13 bases in the middle. The CDR3 runs to 15 residues. The CDR3 here is CASSVEGAGANVLTF. The CDR3 nucleotides are TGTGCCAGCAGCGTCGAAGGGGCCGGGGCCAACGTCCTGACTTTC.

This clone came up once. This CDR3 is also generated by other DNA sequences in the sample. The chain links TRBV7-3 to TRBJ2-3; possible D gene TRBD1, 6 bases. The V end was cut by 0 bases, the J end by 4 bases, with 8 bases between. CDR1 is SGHTA and CDR2 is FQGTGA in the germline V gene. The length of the CDR3 is 14 residues. In DNA, the CDR3 is TGTGCCAGCAGCTTAACAGGGGGAGCAGATACGCAGTATTTT. Amino acid sequence: CASSLTGGADTQYF.

This chain joins TRBV6-5 and TRBJ1-1; 7 bases line up with TRBD1. The CDR3 is made up of 14 amino acids. Germline CDR1 and CDR2: MNHEY and SVGAGI. J was trimmed by 5 bases and V by 6 bases; bases with no gene match: 9. The CDR3, as DNA: TGTGCCAGCAGAAACGACAGGGTGCGGACTGAAGCTTTCTTT. It codes for CASRNDRVRTEAFF.

This chain uses TRBV28 with TRBJ1-6, with unresolved D. This CDR3 contains 14 residues. Germline V gives CDR1 MDHEN, CDR2 SYDVKM. The V end was cut by 2 bases, the J end by 6 bases, with 8 bases between. CDR3 coding DNA: TGTGCCAGCAGTTTAAGGAGGTTTAATTCACCCCTCCACTTT. It encodes CASSLRRFNSPLHF.

The J gene is TRBJ1-6, the V gene TRBV5-6; 11 nucleotides agree with TRBD1. This CDR3 has 16 amino acids. Germline CDR1 is SGHDT and CDR2 is YYEEEE. The J segment lost 7 bases and the V segment lost 4 bases, leaving 7 bases of the junction unmatched. This chain's CDR3 is CASSVGQGAKNSPLHF. For the CDR3, the DNA is TGTGCCAGCAGCGTAGGACAGGGGGCAAAAAATTCACCCCTCCACTTT.

The chain uses TRBV2 and TRBJ2-1, with D possibly being TRBD1 (6 bases). The V end lost 3 bases, the J end lost 7 bases, and 7 bases lay between the germline ends. This CDR3 has 12 residues. Germline V lookup: CDR1 SNHLY, CDR2 FYNNEI. The CDR3 sequence: CASSDRGNEQFF. The CDR3 DNA sequence: TGTGCCAGCAGTGACAGGGGTAATGAGCAGTTCTTC.

Details on this clone: Germline and junction disagree at one end, which may indicate a read error. The chain carries TRBV3-1 (or the pseudogene TRBV3-2) and TRBJ2-6; TRBD2 is a possible D gene (6 bases). This CDR3 contains 15 residues. From germline, CDR1 is LGHDT and CDR2 YNNKEL (reference sequence). CDR3 region: CASSQAQAGGNVLTF. The CDR3 DNA is TGTGCCAGCAGCCAAGCACAGGCCGGGGGCAACGTCCTGACTTTC.

The CDR3 region is CASSLAGQGESPLHF. DNA for the CDR3: TGCGCCAGCAGCTTGGCCGGACAGGGGGAGTCACCCCTCCACTTT. The rearrangement uses TRBV5-1 and TRBJ1-6, with 10 bases fitting TRBD1. CDR1 is SGHRS, CDR2 YFSETQ, per germline. The CDR3 runs 15 residues. The V segment lost 0 bases and the J segment 10 bases; nucleotides outside the gene matches: 4.

The chain carries TRBV2 and TRBJ1-5; 9 bases are shared with TRBD1. Germline V gene lookup returns CDR1 SNHLY and CDR2 FYNNEI. This CDR3 region has 16 residues. Trimming cost V 6 bases and J 6 bases; bases outside gene matches: 12. Here the CDR3 DNA reads TGTGCCAGCAGGCCAAATACAGGGGGCATTGGTCAGCCCCAGCATTTT. Amino acids: CASRPNTGGIGQPQHF.